Listed below are T cell receptor beta chains from one sample, sequenced in a study of shared clonotypes between healthy human individuals. Assay used: immunoSEQ multiplex PCR; TCRdb lists only in-frame clones, some missing. The sample shows 400,000 to 600,000 clones, roughly 83% of them seen only once. Sequenced sample: PBMCs. These receptors all come from a woman aged 40-49 years in good health. Some clones in this sample may be carry-over from other donors' samples. The CDR3 runs from the conserved cysteine through the conserved F or W. A D gene is named only where the DNA matches it firmly. Clone sizes are given selectively: once, few, many, or a class where the clone is expanded.

>TRBJ1-2|-|-|TRBV4-1
TGCGCCAGCATGCCAGGACACAGGAGTGACTATGGCTACACCTTC
CASMPGHRSDYGYTF
>TRBJ2-2|-|-|TRBV13
TGTGCCAGCAGCTCAGAGGGTCGGGGGACGAACACCGGGGAGCTGTTTTTT
CASSSEGRGTNTGELFF
>TRBJ2-5|-|-|TRBV28
TGTGCCAGCAGTTTAGAGGCAAAAGAGACCCAGTACTTC
CASSLEAKETQYF
>TRBJ2-1|-|-|TRBV30
TGTGCCTGGAGCCGGGACTCTTACAATGAGCAGTTCTTC
CAWSRDSYNEQFF
>TRBJ1-5|once|TRBD1|TRBV6-4
TGTGCCAGCAGTGATCCGACAGGGAATCAGCCCCAGCATTTT
CASSDPTGNQPQHF
>TRBJ1-6|-|-|TRBV2
TGTGCCAGCAGTGAAGAGGGGGGGCTCGGTTCACCCCTCCACTTT
CASSEEGGLGSPLHF
>TRBJ1-1|-|-|TRBV30
TGTGCCGGGGGGAGGGTGAACACTGAAGCTTTCTTT
CAGGRVNTEAFF
>TRBJ1-1|once|-|TRBV29-1
TGCAGCGTTGGCGGGACATTTTTGAACACTGAAGCTTTCTTT
CSVGGTFLNTEAFF
>TRBJ2-5|few|TRBD2|TRBV7-3
TGTGCCAGCAGCGTCGGGACTAGCGGGAGGAGTGTCGAGACCCAGTACTTC
CASSVGTSGRSVETQYF
>TRBJ2-1|many|-|TRBV27
TGTGCCAGCACGAGGCAGGGGACTTACAATGAGCAGTTCTTC
CASTRQGTYNEQFF
>TRBJ2-2|-|TRBD1|TRBV2
TGTGCCAGCACGACAGGGGATGGCGGGGAGCTGTTTTTT
CASTTGDGGELFF
>TRBJ1-6|once|TRBD1|TRBV2
TGTGCCAGCAGTCGCGACAGGGGGTCCTATAATTCACCCCTCCACTTT
CASSRDRGSYNSPLHF
>TRBJ2-7|-|TRBD1|TRBV4-3
TGCGCCAGCAGCCAAGAGACAGGGAATCTATACGAGCAGTACTTC
CASSQETGNLYEQYF
>TRBJ1-4|-|TRBD1|TRBV18
TGTGCCAGCTCACCTCAGCGGACAGGGATTAATGAAAAACTGTTTTTT
CASSPQRTGINEKLFF
>TRBJ2-4|-|-|TRBV27
TGTGCCAGCAGTATGACAGGCCCTTTCGGCCCCAAAAACATTCAGTACTTC
CASSMTGPFGPKNIQYF
>TRBJ2-5|once|-|TRBV6-1
TGTGCCAGCAGTGAAGGGGCAGGCCAAGAGACCCAGTACTTC
CASSEGAGQETQYF
>TRBJ2-1|-|TRBD2|TRBV9
TGTGCCAGCAACGTAGCGGGGGAGCCTCTTAATGAGCAGTTCTTC
CASNVAGEPLNEQFF
>TRBJ2-5|-|-|TRBV2
TGTGCCAGCAGAACGAACCTGGGGACCCAGTACTTC
CASRTNLGTQYF
>TRBJ1-1|-|-|TRBV19
TGTGCCAGTAGTATAGAAGGGTTGAACACTGAAGCTTTCTTT
CASSIEGLNTEAFF
>TRBJ2-7|-|TRBD2|TRBV2
TGTGCCAGCACTAACTACGGGACTAGCGGCTTAGAGCAGTACTTC
CASTNYGTSGLEQYF
>TRBJ1-2|-|-|TRBV28
TGTGCCAGCAGTTTATCAGGGGTTGAGGGAGGCTACACCTTC
CASSLSGVEGGYTF
>TRBJ2-3|few|-|TRBV9
TGTGCCAGCAGCACGGGGACTCAGAGGACAGATACGCAGTATTTT
CASSTGTQRTDTQYF
>TRBJ1-6|-|-|TRBV28
TGTGCCAGCAGTTGGGCAGACTCTAATTCACCCCTCCACTTT
CASSWADSNSPLHF
>TRBJ2-7|-|-|TRBV2
TGTGCCAGCAGACAGGGTCCCTCCGGCGGGGAGTACTTC
CASRQGPSGGEYF
>TRBJ2-1|-|-|TRBV5-1
TGCGCCAGCAGCCTGAACCGACAGTCCGTCGGCTACTACAATGAGCAGTTCTTC
CASSLNRQSVGYYNEQFF
>TRBJ2-3|few|TRBD2|TRBV2
TGTGCCAGCAGTGAAGCGGCTAGCGGGGGGGCAGATACGCAGTATTTT
CASSEAASGGADTQYF
>TRBJ2-5|-|TRBD2|TRBV11-2
TGTGCCAGCAGCTTACGTAGCGGGAGTAAAGAGACCCAGTACTTC
CASSLRSGSKETQYF
>TRBJ2-7|once|-|TRBV11-3
TGTGCCAGCAGCTCCCGGGGCGTCTACGAGCAGTACTTC
CASSSRGVYEQYF
>TRBJ2-1|-|-|TRBV14
TGTGCCAGCAGCCAAGAGAGGGACGGGGCCTACAATGAGCAGTTCTTC
CASSQERDGAYNEQFF
>TRBJ1-3|-|TRBD1|TRBV10-3
TGTGCCATCAGTGAACCCCGGGACAGAAGCTCTGGAAACACCATATATTTT
CAISEPRDRSSGNTIYF
>TRBJ1-3|-|-|TRBV2
TGTGCCAGCTCGTCCAGGCCCTCCTTTGGAAATACCATATATTTT
CASSSRPSFGNTIYF
>TRBJ1-2|-|-|TRBV6-6
TGTGCCAGCCTGGACTCTAACTATGGCTACACCTTC
CASLDSNYGYTF
>TRBJ2-7|once|-|TRBV29-1
TGCAGCGTTGAGGCGGACTACGAGCAGTACTTC
CSVEADYEQYF
>TRBJ2-7|-|-|TRBV30
TGTGCCTGGAGAAACCCCTTAAGCGAGCAGTACTTC
CAWRNPLSEQYF
>TRBJ1-4|once|TRBD1|TRBV9
TGTGCCAGCAGCGCCGGGGGACAGAGCTATGAAAAACTGTTTTTT
CASSAGGQSYEKLFF
>TRBJ1-3|-|-|TRBV30
TGTGCCTGGACCCCGGACCGGGGAGTCAGAAACACCATATATTTT
CAWTPDRGVRNTIYF
>TRBJ2-2|many|-|TRBV2
TGTGCCAGCAGCCCGTTGACAGTCACCGGGGAGCTGTTTTTT
CASSPLTVTGELFF
>TRBJ2-7|few|TRBD2|TRBV29-1
TGCAGCGTTCGCAGCGGGAGTGTGTACGAGCAGTACTTC
CSVRSGSVYEQYF
>TRBJ1-1|-|-|TRBV28
TGTGCCAGCACCCTCCCCGGAGCGTTGAACACTGAAGCTTTCTTT
CASTLPGALNTEAFF
>TRBJ2-7|-|-|TRBV6-1
TGTGCCAGCATCGTCGCCGGGTCCAACGAGCAGTACTTC
CASIVAGSNEQYF
>TRBJ1-5|-|-|TRBV9
TGTGCCAGCAGCCTGACGGCGCAGGGACGGCCCCAGCATTTT
CASSLTAQGRPQHF